Detailed here is one T cell receptor (beta chain). Antigen unknown. Distinct nucleotide sequences in the sample also encode this CDR3. These data come from a study of T cell responses to AZD1222 COVID-19 vaccine. About the research overall: Second-dose timings of about 4 or about 12 weeks were pooled. Findings and limits, study-wide: Scientists sampled the repertoires only once the peak T cell response had passed. Regions 160-218 and 743-854 held dominance among vaccine-associated CD4 TCRs, which spanned spike. Epitopes outside B.1.351 and B.1.1.7 mutated regions reportedly drew nearly half of spike TCRs.

This CDR3 has 15 residues. Germline CDR1 is SGHRS and CDR2 is YFSETQ. J was trimmed by 3 bases and V by 4 bases; bases with no gene match: 3. Clones were read by immunoSEQ multiplex PCR, and TCRdb kept only the in-frame ones, dropping some. The sample holds over 100,000 clones, roughly nine tenths seen once. This receptor was taken from an adult in good health. The sample here was peripheral blood, taken on day 0 of AZD1222 vaccination. The V gene is TRBV5-1, the J gene TRBJ2-7; TRBD2 matches at 14 bases. CDR3 sequence reads: CASSLGTSGSYEQYF. The CDR3 DNA reads TGCGCCAGCAGCCTCGGGACTAGCGGGAGCTACGAGCAGTACTTC.